One sample yielded the 16 T cell receptor beta chains listed below, sequenced in a study of T cell repertoires in cytomegalovirus infection. These TCRs are of unknown antigen specificity. TCRdb itself ran the reads through MiXCR, one entry per CDR3 protein. The table lists some 590,000 distinct CDR3 sequences, around two fifths of them singletons, with more than 40% in the top ten. Source: cultured PBMCs, taken from culture after CMV antigen stimulation. The receptors stem from a human donor in good health (CMV status not recorded). Some clones in this sample may be carry-over from other donors' samples.

This clonotype came up a few times. The chain links TRBV11-2 to TRBJ2-5; tentatively, D is TRBD1 or TRBD2 (5 bases each). This CDR3 has 14 residues. V dropped 5 bases and J dropped 4 bases, with 14 bases sitting between them. Germline-derived CDR1 and CDR2 are SGHAT and FQNNGV. Here the CDR3 DNA reads TGTGCCAGCAGCCGGGTGGGGGTGGGAGAGACCCAGTACTTC. This encodes CASSRVGVGETQYF.

This clonotype appeared once. The gene calls are TRBV20-1 and TRBJ2-1; 7 nucleotides match TRBD1. The trim removed 5 bases at V and 10 bases at J, leaving 26 bases unmatched. CDR3 length: 18 amino acids. Germline CDR1 DFQATT, CDR2 SNEGSKA (reference sequence). The CDR3 protein is CSALGQAPLSERLGEQFF. Written as DNA, the CDR3 is TGCAGTGCTCTAGGACAGGCGCCTCTGTCTGAGCGCCTGGGGGAGCAGTTCTTC.

The genes are TRBV10-3 and TRBJ1-5; maybe TRBD1 (5 bases). Germline CDR1 ENHRY, CDR2 SYGVKD. CDR3 length: 13 residues. V was clipped by 6 bases and J by 5 bases, with 11 bases between them. The CDR3: CAIRGTADQPQHF. CDR3 bases: TGTGCCATCAGGGGGACTGCTGATCAGCCCCAGCATTTT.

This clonotype was found a few times. The rearrangement joins TRBV6-1 to TRBJ1-2, with D perhaps matching TRBD1 (5 bases). Germline-derived CDR1 and CDR2 are MNHNS and SASEGT. V was shortened by 2 bases and J by 6 bases, with 13 bases between the two germline ends. This CDR3 comprises 14 residues. CDR3 in amino acids: CASSENSGGNGYTF. CDR3 sequence (DNA): TGTGCCAGCAGTGAAAACAGTGGGGGGAATGGCTACACCTTC.

The J gene is TRBJ1-4, the V gene TRBV2; 9 nucleotides line up with TRBD1. After removal of 4 bases from V and 3 bases from J, the junction contained 0 bases not matched to a gene. The germline gives CDR1 SNHLY, CDR2 FYNNEI. This CDR3 has 14 amino acids. CDR3 nucleotides: TGTGCCAGCAGTGGACAGGGGGCTAATGAAAAACTGTTTTTT. Translated: CASSGQGANEKLFF.

This clonotype was observed at least ten times. Germline and junction disagree at one end, which may indicate a read error. The chain recombines TRBV7-2 with TRBJ2-1; the match to TRBD2 covers 10 bases. CDR3 length: 16 amino acids. CDR1 and CDR2 (germline): SGHTA, FQGNSA. CDR3 bases: TGTGCCAGCAGCTTAGCGAGCGGGAGGGGGTACAGTGAGCAGTTCTTC. This translates into CASSLASGRGYSEQFF.

This chain uses TRBV28 with TRBJ2-1; TRBD2 matches at 12 bases. The V segment lost 10 bases and the J segment 8 bases; nucleotides outside the gene matches: 6. The CDR3 consists of 13 residues. Looked up from germline, CDR1 is MDHEN and CDR2 is SYDVKM. The CDR3 sequence is CATLAGGEDEQFF. The CDR3 DNA is TGTGCCACCCTAGCGGGAGGGGAAGATGAGCAGTTCTTC.

The rearrangement links TRBV7-6 to TRBJ2-2; 9 bases map to TRBD2. This CDR3 region has 16 residues. In germline, CDR1 is SGHVS, CDR2 FNYEAQ. Trimming cost V 5 bases and J 4 bases; bases outside gene matches: 8. DNA for the CDR3: TGTGCCAGCAGCCGCTTTAGCGGGGGCCTCACCGGGGAGCTGTTTTTT. This gives the protein CASSRFSGGLTGELFF.

V is TRBV27 and J is TRBJ2-7; either TRBD1 or TRBD2 may supply D (5 bases each). Between the trimmed V and J ends, which lost 0 bases and 1 base, there was a span of 10 bases. CDR3 size: 15 residues. The germline CDR1 and CDR2 sequences are MNHEY and SMNVEV (reference sequence). The CDR3 sequence: CASSLSWGTSYEQYF. The CDR3 DNA follows: TGTGCCAGCAGTTTATCGTGGGGGACGTCCTACGAGCAGTACTTC.

This chain uses TRBV6-6 with TRBJ2-3, with TRBD2 matching 12 bases. Looked up from germline, CDR1 is MNHNY and CDR2 is SVGAGI (reference sequence). The CDR3 is 17 residues long. With 6 bases clipped from V and 2 bases from J, the junction kept 9 bases outside the gene matches. The CDR3 bases are TGTGCCAGCAGATTTCTAGCGGGAGGGCCCCTCACAGATACGCAGTATTTT. Its translation is CASRFLAGGPLTDTQYF.

This chain uses TRBV7-2 with TRBJ2-1, with D hard to call. In germline, CDR1 is SGHTA, CDR2 FQGNSA. The CDR3 runs to 15 residues. Trimming pared 4 bases from V and 5 bases from J, leaving 15 bases between. The CDR3 nucleotides are TGTGCCAGCAGCTCTTTCGCCCTAAGCAACAATGAGCAGTTCTTC. Translating gives CASSSFALSNNEQFF.

The rearrangement uses TRBV19 and TRBJ2-5, with TRBD2 matching over 11 bases. Germline loops: CDR1 LNHDA, CDR2 SQIVND (reference sequence). V was clipped by 5 bases and J by 5 bases; unmatched bases: 7. This CDR3 is 15 amino acids long. The CDR3 nucleotides are TGTGCCAGTAGTGTACTACTAGCGGGAGACGAGACCCAGTACTTC. It specifies CASSVLLAGDETQYF.

The chain carries TRBV15 and TRBJ1-1; no firm D call. The ends were cut back, 0 bases at V and 1 base at J, with 9 bases in the middle. Looked up from germline, CDR1 is LNHNV and CDR2 is YYDKDF (reference sequence). The CDR3 runs to 15 residues. CDR3 DNA: TGTGCCACCAGCAGAGATGGGCAGGAGAACACTGAAGCTTTCTTT. Protein sequence: CATSRDGQENTEAFF.

CDR3 region: CAISPGTIYEQYF. Here the CDR3 DNA reads TGTGCCATCAGCCCCGGGACTATTTACGAGCAGTACTTC. This rearrangement joins TRBV10-3 to TRBJ2-7; 7 nucleotides align to TRBD2. The V gene's germline CDR1 is ENHRY and CDR2 SYGVKD. The CDR3 contains 13 residues. Trimming took 6 bases from V and 4 from J; bases not matched to a gene: 6.

The rearrangement uses TRBV6-2 or TRBV6-3 and TRBJ2-1; 7 nucleotides align to TRBD1. The V and J ends lost 7 bases and 3 bases, in that order; junction bases with no gene match: 15. CDR1 and CDR2 from the germline V gene are MNHEY and SVGEGT. CDR3 length: 17 residues. CDR3 protein: CASKRQGISQFYNEQFF. CDR3 in DNA: TGTGCCAGCAAAAGACAGGGAATTTCCCAGTTCTACAATGAGCAGTTCTTC.

This chain links TRBV19 with TRBJ2-5; no definite D call. The CDR3 is made up of 13 amino acids. With 5 bases removed from V and 2 bases from J, the gap between germline ends came to 9 bases. CDR1 LNHDA and CDR2 SQIVND come from the germline V gene (reference sequence). The CDR3 nucleotides are TGTGCCAGTAGTGAGTACGGGCAAGAGACCCAGTACTTC. This encodes CASSEYGQETQYF.